Following are 12 T cell receptor beta chains from one sample sequenced in a study of control samples from healthy donors and cancer patients. Profiled with immunoSEQ multiplex PCR; TCRdb holds only in-frame clones, not every one. Among about 120,000 clones listed, over 90% were seen once. The sequenced sample was blood. The receptor source for this set is a young man in good health.

The chain carries TRBV24-1 and TRBJ1-2, with TRBD1 matching over 7 bases. Trimming took 3 bases from V and 0 from J; bases not matched to a gene: 6. This CDR3 has 16 amino acids. Germline lookup yields CDR1 KGHDR and CDR2 SFDVKD. CDR3 nucleotide sequence: TGTGCCACCAGTGATCCGTCGACAGGGACTAACTATGGCTACACCTTC. It codes for CATSDPSTGTNYGYTF.

V is TRBV5-1 and J is TRBJ2-7; D is uncertain. V was pared by 2 bases and J by 0 bases, with 9 bases between. Germline CDR1 and CDR2: SGHRS and YFSETQ. The CDR3 runs 14 residues. DNA for the CDR3: TGCGCCAGCAGCTTTCGTGGCAGCTCCTACGAGCAGTACTTC. Protein sequence: CASSFRGSSYEQYF.

This clone appeared a few times. This sequence joins TRBV10-3 and TRBJ1-6, with D maybe TRBD1 (6 bases). The CDR3 covers 13 residues. Germline V CDR1 and CDR2: ENHRY, SYGVKD. V was trimmed by 10 bases and J by 8 bases, leaving 15 bases between them. In DNA form, the CDR3 reads TGTGCCACCCTAAGGGGGATCGATTCACCCCTCCACTTT. Protein: CATLRGIDSPLHF.

This clone appeared a single time. J is TRBJ1-4 and V is TRBV18; D uncertain. The germline V gene has CDR1 KGHSH and CDR2 LQKENI. The germline V and J ends were trimmed by 8 bases and 8 bases, with 15 bases remaining between them. This CDR3 comprises 13 residues. CDR3 DNA sequence: TGTGCCAGCCGGCTCCCCGCCCGAGAAAAACTGTTTTTT. Protein: CASRLPAREKLFF.

The chain links TRBV7-2 to TRBJ2-1; D might be TRBD1 or TRBD2, each matching 6 bases. CDR3 length equals 15 residues. Germline assignment: CDR1 SGHTA and CDR2 FQGNSA. The V and J ends lost 3 bases and 1 base respectively, with 10 bases between them. CDR3 region: CASSFGGLSYNEQFF. CDR3 DNA: TGTGCCAGCAGCTTTGGGGGGCTGTCCTACAATGAGCAGTTCTTC.

This clone showed up just once. The chain has TRBV11-2 and TRBJ2-4, with 9 positions matching TRBD1. This CDR3 is built from 15 residues. V shed 4 bases, J shed 5 bases, and the junction held 6 bases outside the gene matches. Germline-derived CDR1 and CDR2 are SGHAT and FQNNGV. CDR3 amino acids: CASSWTGEAENIQYF. Here the CDR3 DNA reads TGTGCCAGCAGCTGGACAGGGGAGGCTGAAAACATTCAGTACTTC.

The chain has TRBV27 and TRBJ1-6; perhaps TRBD1 as D (6 bases). The V gene lost 6 bases and the J gene lost 6 bases, with 18 bases spanning the gap. Germline V gene sequence: CDR1 MNHEY, CDR2 SMNVEV (reference sequence). There are 16 residues in the CDR3. CDR3 in DNA: TGTGCCAGCAGCCCGGGGAGGGGGATTTCTAATTCACCCCTCCACTTT. This sequence encodes CASSPGRGISNSPLHF.

The chain joins TRBV4-2 to TRBJ2-3; TRBD2 agrees at 7 bases. CDR3 length equals 16 residues. Trimming removed 0 bases from V and 2 bases from J; junction bases left unmatched: 5. Per germline, CDR1 LGHNA and CDR2 YNFKEQ. DNA for the CDR3: TGTGCCAGCAGCCAAGAATGGGGGGGGTCCACAGATACGCAGTATTTT. This sequence encodes CASSQEWGGSTDTQYF.

The V call is TRBV9, the J call TRBJ2-1, with D unresolved. There are 14 residues in the CDR3. V was shortened by 0 bases and J by 6 bases, with 10 bases between the two germline ends. Germline V CDR1 and CDR2: SGDLS, YYNGEE. The CDR3 nucleotides are TGTGCCAGCAGCGTAGAATGGGCCCCCAATGAGCAGTTCTTC. Translated: CASSVEWAPNEQFF.

This clone was seen just once. The chain employs TRBV7-2 and TRBJ1-1, with D possibly matching TRBD1 (5 bases). Germline CDR1 is SGHTA and CDR2 is FQGNSA. V lost 1 base, J lost 1 base, and 7 bases lay in between. This CDR3 is 14 amino acids long. The DNA of the CDR3 is TGTGCCAGCAGCTTAGGAGGGGCGAACACTGAAGCTTTCTTT. Its protein product is CASSLGGANTEAFF.

The gene calls are TRBV28 and TRBJ1-1, with 7 bases matching TRBD1. The V segment lost 5 bases and the J segment 10 bases; nucleotides outside the gene matches: 7. This CDR3 has 12 residues. Germline CDR1 MDHEN, CDR2 SYDVKM. The CDR3 DNA follows: TGTGCCAGCAGTACAGGGGATTTGGGAGCTTTCTTT. As protein: CASSTGDLGAFF.

This chain's CDR3 is CATSSSRDIQEAFF. The CDR3 coding sequence is TGTGCCACCAGCAGCTCCCGGGACATACAAGAAGCTTTCTTT. The rearrangement joins TRBV24-1 to TRBJ1-1; D may be TRBD1 (6 bases). The germline V gene encodes CDR1 KGHDR and CDR2 SFDVKD. Trimming stripped 7 bases from V and 8 bases from J, with 19 bases between. CDR3 length: 14 amino acids.